Reported below is one T cell receptor beta chain. The table lists this clonotype with many counts. No antigen is known for it. No base-level quality is on record; no much larger clone is a single base apart. The sample was run on an Illumina HiSeq 2000. Multiplex PCR amplification was used to build the TCR beta chain libraries. High-throughput sequencing was used to analyze the amplified TCR beta chain products. The raw public reads went through TCRdb reprocessing: fastp at Q25, MiXCR clone calling, in-frame beta chains kept. Under each unique CDR3 protein, matching rows form one entry showing the most common genes and DNA. The sample data list roughly 110,000 distinct CDR3 sequences, and roughly 33% of these were observed just once. The leading ten clones occupy approximately 5% of the sample. Inclusive of the bounding cysteine and phenylalanine, the CDR3 is 16 residues long. The entry retains the CDR3 DNA only, 48 bases that are in frame from base 1. The germline V gene supplies CDR1 MNHEY and CDR2 SVGEGT. V is cut by 2 bases and J by 0 bases, and the space between the germline ends is 13 bases.

The data are from a study of breast tumors, draining lymph nodes, adjacent tissues (dated by TCRdb to 2015 to 2016). For the wider study: In breast cancer patients, the study compared the TCR beta repertoires of tumor, adjacent nontumor tissue and axillary lymph nodes. The study aimed to assess the relationships and possible T-cell exchange between tumor, surrounding tissue and draining lymph node repertoires in human breast cancer. Overall study results and their limits: Rather than being directly demonstrated, the conclusion that tumor T cells originate in lymph nodes was presented as consistent with a hypothesis. In luminal-like breast cancer, tumor and nontumor tissue repertoires resembled each other significantly more than in basal-like breast cancer. A scenario in which most tumor T cells derive from the lymph node and then expand within tumor tissue was judged to be consistent with the data. T-cell repertoire diversity in tumors was found to be lower than in lymph nodes but higher than in nontumor tissue, and preferential V and J gene usage was observed.

Lymph node samples came from the axillary draining lymph nodes of breast cancer patients. The receptor was derived from a female donor with breast cancer. Some clones in this sample may be carry-over from other donors' samples. The receptor chain draws on TRBV6-2 or TRBV6-3 and TRBJ1-2; the D gene cannot be resolved reliably. The sequencing input was axillary lymph node tissue. The sequence in DNA is TGTGCCAGCAGTTACCCTTTCGGTCGCACTAACTATGGCTACACCTTC. This sequence encodes CASSYPFGRTNYGYTF.